This T cell receptor (beta chain) was obtained from a study of blood T cell repertoires in COVID-19. The germline gives CDR1 SGHNT, CDR2 YYREEE (reference sequence). The CDR3 consists of 16 residues. The J segment lost 3 bases and the V segment lost 4 bases, leaving 8 bases of the junction unmatched. The method was immunoSEQ multiplex PCR; TCRdb's version includes in-frame clones alone and lacks a portion of them. The sample carries 300,000 to 350,000 clones, approximately 86% recorded once. The specimen was PBMCs or T cells enriched from blood (not recorded which). The chain recombines TRBV5-4 with TRBJ1-1, with 11 bases that match TRBD1. The TCR originated in a middle-aged woman with acute COVID-19. The CDR3 nucleotides are TGTGCCAGCAGCATCCATCCGGGACAGGGGGACACTGAAGCTTTCTTT. Its protein is CASSIHPGQGDTEAFF.